These 14 T cell receptor beta chains share one sample of origin, sequenced in a study of T cell responses to AZD1222 COVID-19 vaccine. Repertoires were generated with immunoSEQ multiplex PCR, while TCRdb's copy carries only in-frame clones and drops some. Found here are under 150,000 clones, 80% to 95% of them singletons; the top ten hold 3.1%. The source material was peripheral blood, sampled on day 0 of AZD1222 vaccination. Receptors originate from an adult in good health.

V gene TRBV7-2 combines with J gene TRBJ2-1; 10 bases are a match to TRBD2. The CDR3 loop spans 18 amino acids. Losses at the gene ends were 1 base for V and 9 bases for J; bases not matched to a gene: 15. Germline V gives CDR1 SGHTA, CDR2 FQGNSA. CDR3 residues: CASSLGVSGRSPRSEQFF. The DNA for the CDR3 is TGTGCCAGCAGCTTAGGTGTTAGCGGGAGGTCACCCCGGAGTGAGCAGTTCTTC. The full variable domain, with the rest looked up from reference TRBV7-2 and TRBJ2-1, is GAGVSQSPSNKVTEKGKDVELRCDPISGHTALYWYRQSLGQGLEFLIYFQGNSAPDKSGLPSDRFSAERTGGSVSTLTIQRTQQEDSAVYLCASSLGVSGRSPRSEQFFGPGTRLTVL.

V usage is TRBV4-3 and J usage is TRBJ1-1; D possibly corresponds to TRBD1 (5 bases). V lost 0 bases to trimming and J lost 4 bases, with 15 bases between them. The CDR3 has 16 amino acids. Per germline, CDR1 LGHNA and CDR2 YSLEER. The CDR3 spells CASSQEYRGVGTEAFF. The CDR3 DNA reads TGCGCCAGCAGCCAAGAATACCGGGGCGTTGGCACTGAAGCTTTCTTT.

J is TRBJ1-6 and V is TRBV5-5, with 8 nucleotides matching TRBD1. The CDR3 extends over 16 amino acids. V was pared by 2 bases and J by 7 bases, with 8 bases of the junction left unmatched. Looked up from germline, CDR1 is SGHKS and CDR2 is YYEKEE (reference sequence). CDR3 sequence (DNA): TGTGCCAGCAGCTTTCGACAGGGGAAGGAGAATTCACCCCTCCACTTT. Amino acid sequence: CASSFRQGKENSPLHF.

The chain carries TRBV27 and TRBJ1-2, with D possibly TRBD1 on 6 matching bases. Trimming pared 3 bases from V and 3 bases from J, leaving 14 bases between. Germline CDR1 reads MNHEY; CDR2 reads SMNVEV (reference sequence). The CDR3 loop spans 15 amino acids. This chain's CDR3 is CASSFSDSSYYGYTF. The CDR3 coding sequence is TGTGCCAGCAGTTTCTCGGACAGTTCTTACTATGGCTACACCTTC.

This rearrangement joins TRBV30 to TRBJ2-7; D unresolved. Trimming left V 0 bases short and J 5 bases short, with 14 bases between. The germline CDR1 and CDR2 sequences are GTSNPN and SVGIG (reference sequence). The CDR3 totals 14 residues. This chain's CDR3 is CAWSVRAPTDEQYF. CDR3 DNA: TGTGCCTGGAGTGTACGGGCCCCGACGGACGAGCAGTACTTC.

V usage is TRBV4-1 and J usage is TRBJ2-1, with D possibly TRBD1 on 5 matching bases. The CDR3 has 16 residues. The germline V gene encodes CDR1 MGHRA and CDR2 YSYEKL. Trimming shortened V by 0 bases and J by 7 bases, and 16 bases separated the two germline ends. The CDR3 DNA follows: TGCGCCAGCAGCCAAGATCTTCAGGGTGTGTGGAATGAGCAGTTCTTC. Protein product: CASSQDLQGVWNEQFF.

The chain carries TRBV19 and TRBJ1-2, with a tentative D call TRBD1 (5 bases). Germline assignment: CDR1 LNHDA and CDR2 SQIVND (reference sequence). The CDR3 has 16 residues. V shed 3 bases and J shed 6 bases, with 20 bases lying between them. CDR3 in DNA: TGTGCCAGTAGTATTCTGGGTAGCCAGGGAGGTGATGGCTACACCTTC. This encodes CASSILGSQGGDGYTF.

V gene TRBV14 combines with J gene TRBJ1-2; D may be TRBD1 (5 bases). Trimming cost V 0 bases and J 6 bases, with 26 bases left between them. In germline, CDR1 is SGHDN, CDR2 FVKESK. CDR3 length equals 19 residues. The CDR3 here is CASSQEVRNTGLRMDGYTF. Written as DNA, the CDR3 is TGTGCCAGCAGCCAAGAAGTTCGAAATACAGGCCTTCGAATGGATGGCTACACCTTC.

The gene calls are TRBV9 and TRBJ2-1; the match to TRBD1 covers 9 bases. Germline V gene sequence: CDR1 SGDLS, CDR2 YYNGEE. The CDR3 loop spans 17 amino acids. V shed 3 bases, J shed 7 bases, and the junction held 14 bases outside the gene matches. CDR3 nucleotide sequence: TGTGCCAGCAGCGCTGACCTCGGGACAGGGTATGGGAATGAGCAGTTCTTC. It is translated as CASSADLGTGYGNEQFF.

This chain uses TRBV28 with TRBJ2-6; weak D call: TRBD2 (6 bases). Germline lookup yields CDR1 MDHEN and CDR2 SYDVKM. V lost 6 bases and J lost 0, with 15 bases in between. The CDR3 length is 17 residues. CDR3 bases: TGTGCCAGCAGGTTAGGGTCGGGGGTCTCTGGGGCCAACGTCCTGACTTTC. Protein sequence: CASRLGSGVSGANVLTF. The full variable domain, completed using reference TRBV28 and TRBJ2-6, is DVKVTQSSRYLVKRTGEKVFLECVQDMDHENMFWYRQDPGLGLRLIYFSYDVKMKEKGDIPEGYSVSREKKERFSLILESASTNQTSMYLCASRLGSGVSGANVLTFGAGSRLTVL.

The chain recombines TRBV12-3 or TRBV12-4 with TRBJ1-4; D remains ambiguous. The V end was cut by 5 bases, the J end by 5 bases, with 6 bases between. The CDR3 has 12 amino acids. The CDR3 here is CASSSGNEKLFF. CDR3 nucleotides: TGTGCCAGCAGTAGCGGGAATGAAAAACTGTTTTTT.

The chain uses TRBV15 and TRBJ2-2; 12 nucleotides agree with TRBD2. Looked up from germline, CDR1 is LNHNV and CDR2 is YYDKDF (reference sequence). The CDR3 spans 18 residues. V trimming: 0 bases; J trimming: 6 bases; junction bases outside the gene matches: 8. Written as DNA, the CDR3 is TGTGCCACCAGCAGAGATTCTCTAGCGGGAGGGAATCCCGGGGAGCTGTTTTTT. Encoded protein: CATSRDSLAGGNPGELFF.

This chain uses TRBV19 with TRBJ2-2; 8 positions agree with TRBD1. V was pared by 7 bases and J by 5 bases, with 6 bases of the junction left unmatched. Germline-derived CDR1 and CDR2 are LNHDA and SQIVND (reference sequence). The CDR3 has 14 residues. CDR3 DNA: TGTGCCAGTACCCAGGGGGCGGGGACCGGGGAGCTGTTTTTT. It yields the protein CASTQGAGTGELFF.

Here the CDR3 DNA reads TGTGCCAGCAGTGAAGCCCTTGGACAGACTGAAAAACTGTTTTTT. The encoded protein is CASSEALGQTEKLFF. The J gene is TRBJ1-4, the V gene TRBV6-1, with D possibly TRBD1 on 6 matching bases. The CDR3 runs 15 residues. Germline V CDR1 and CDR2: MNHNS, SASEGT. The V and J ends lost 0 bases and 7 bases respectively, with 12 bases between them.